What follows is one TCR beta chain and its context. Its antigen is not identified. Profiled with immunoSEQ multiplex PCR; TCRdb holds only in-frame clones, not every one. The sample includes about 70,000 clones, about 86% of them seen just once. This sample was taken from a study of T cells in localized non-small cell lung cancer. General study findings and limits: Patients showing higher blood T cell density tended to see longer overall survival. Heterogeneity stays possible, as sequencing covered only one tumor region. Researchers found a median around 50 of the top 100 tumor clones in adjacent lung. Uninvolved neighboring lung showed the greatest T cell clonality, exceeding tumor.

The CDR3 runs 13 residues. Germline loops: CDR1 MDHEN, CDR2 SYDVKM. Between the trimmed V and J ends, which lost 11 bases and 2 bases, there was a span of 10 bases. Sequencing was performed on peripheral blood, taken before any cancer treatment. This TCR was sampled from a male donor aged 60 or over with stage III squamous cell lung carcinoma. The chain employs TRBV28 and TRBJ2-6; D unresolved. The CDR3 sequence: CASNVPGANVLTF. For the CDR3, the DNA is TGTGCCTCTAACGTTCCTGGGGCCAACGTCCTGACTTTC.